These 23 T cell receptor beta chains originate from one sample sequenced in a study of Graves' ophthalmopathy and Graves' hyperthyroidism. Researchers took RNA transcripts and amplified TCR beta CDR3 regions from them. After a first-round RT-PCR with HTBI primers, a second-round multiplex PCR was run. In TCRdb, the multiplex PCR reads were re-called with MiXCR into one record per CDR3 protein. The sample comprises some 210,000 distinct CDR3 sequences, around 30% of which are singletons, and about 8.2% rests with the top ten. The sample comprised peripheral blood. The receptors originated from a man aged 45-65 years with Graves' ophthalmopathy.

This clonotype was detected many times. This rearrangement joins TRBV29-1 to TRBJ1-5; no firm D call. This CDR3 is 11 amino acids long. Germline CDR1 reads SQVTM; CDR2 reads ANQGSEA. Trimming stripped 4 bases from V and 4 bases from J, with 5 bases between. The CDR3 DNA sequence: TGCAGCGTTGGAGAGAATCAGCCCCAGCATTTT. It encodes CSVGENQPQHF.

This clonotype was counted ten times or more. The chain employs TRBV5-6 and TRBJ2-7; D might be TRBD1 (5 bases). With 0 bases removed from V and 4 bases from J, the gap between germline ends came to 8 bases. This CDR3 spans 13 amino acids. CDR1 SGHDT and CDR2 YYEEEE come from the germline V gene. Here the CDR3 DNA reads TGTGCCAGCAGCTTGGCGGCAGGGTACGAGCAGTACTTC. Translation gives CASSLAAGYEQYF.

This clonotype was seen repeatedly, ten times or more. The rearrangement joins TRBV7-3 to TRBJ2-7; D not certain. Trimming stripped 6 bases from V and 5 bases from J, with 11 bases between. The CDR3 contains 12 residues. Germline-derived CDR1 and CDR2 are SGHTA and FQGTGA. The CDR3 loop is CASSLMFHEQYF. The CDR3 DNA reads TGTGCCAGCAGTCTAATGTTCCACGAGCAGTACTTC.

CDR3: CASTRLGNTEAFF. CDR3 bases: TGTGCCAGCACCCGCTTGGGGAACACTGAAGCTTTCTTT. The chain is built from TRBV3-1 and TRBJ1-1; D is undetermined. Germline V gene data show CDR1 as LGHDT and CDR2 as YNNKEL (reference sequence). V was pared by 7 bases and J by 1 base, with 10 bases between. This CDR3 is 13 amino acids long.

This clonotype was observed once. The V gene is TRBV28, the J gene TRBJ1-2; D remains unclear. Germline assignment: CDR1 MDHEN and CDR2 SYDVKM. This CDR3 spans 13 amino acids. V was pared by 6 bases and J by 3 bases, with 11 bases between. CDR3 sequence reads: CASRPDSYYGYTF. As DNA, the CDR3 is TGTGCCAGCAGACCGGACTCCTACTATGGCTACACCTTC.

This chain joins TRBV6-2 or TRBV6-3 and TRBJ2-5, with a weak D call TRBD2 (5 bases). CDR3 length: 15 amino acids. V lost 6 bases and J 3 bases, leaving 17 bases between the germline ends. Germline CDR1 reads MNHEY; CDR2 reads SVGEGT. CDR3 amino acids: CASSGRAAREETQYF. CDR3 nucleotides: TGTGCCAGCAGCGGACGAGCGGCCCGAGAAGAGACCCAGTACTTC.

In its sample, this clonotype was seen many times. The chain employs TRBV6-5 and TRBJ2-7, with TRBD1 as a possible D gene (6 bases). V was shortened by 6 bases and J by 7 bases, with 13 bases between the two germline ends. The length of the CDR3 is 12 residues. Germline lookup yields CDR1 MNHEY and CDR2 SVGAGI. CDR3 bases: TGTGCCAGCAGCCACTCGGGACAAGAGCAGTACTTC. Protein: CASSHSGQEQYF.

This clonotype was observed many times. J is TRBJ2-7 and V is TRBV11-2, with D possibly being TRBD2 (6 bases). CDR1 is SGHAT and CDR2 is FQNNGV in the germline V gene. This CDR3 is built from 12 residues. The ends were cut back, 1 base at V and 11 bases at J, with 12 bases in the middle. CDR3 residues: CASSLALGGEYF. The CDR3 DNA follows: TGTGCCAGCAGCTTAGCCCTAGGAGGGGAGTACTTC.

This clonotype was seen ten or more times. The rearrangement links TRBV12-3 or TRBV12-4 to TRBJ1-5, with unresolved D. V shed 6 bases and J shed 6 bases, with 9 bases lying between them. The CDR3 length is 12 residues. CDR3 amino acids: CASSIQSQPQHF. In DNA, the CDR3 is TGTGCCAGCAGCATCCAGAGTCAGCCCCAGCATTTT.

In its sample, this clonotype was seen many times. The chain has TRBV24-1 and TRBJ1-2, with TRBD1 identical over 7 bases. The CDR3 has 15 amino acids. The junction had 5 bases not matched to a gene; V was cut back by 2 bases and J by 3 bases. Germline values: CDR1 KGHDR, CDR2 SFDVKD. CDR3 in amino acids: CATSDSAGQYYGYTF. CDR3 DNA sequence: TGTGCCACCAGTGATTCGGCGGGACAGTACTATGGCTACACCTTC.

This clonotype was picked up many times. This sequence joins TRBV15 and TRBJ1-5, with D possibly TRBD1 on 5 matching bases. Germline lookup yields CDR1 LNHNV and CDR2 YYDKDF (reference sequence). This CDR3 is built from 16 residues. V was pared by 0 bases and J by 2 bases, with 11 bases between. The chain's CDR3 is CATSRDKGPGNQPQHF. In nucleotides, the CDR3 is TGTGCCACCAGCAGAGATAAGGGGCCCGGCAATCAGCCCCAGCATTTT.

The sample holds many counts of this clonotype. The V and J genes are TRBV7-2 and TRBJ2-7; TRBD2 is a possible D gene (5 bases). The V end lost 1 base, the J end lost 3 bases, and 10 bases lay between the germline ends. The CDR3 is 14 residues long. Per germline, CDR1 SGHTA and CDR2 FQGNSA. CDR3 in DNA: TGTGCCAGCAGCTTAGAGGCGGGCAACTACGAGCAGTACTTC. This sequence encodes CASSLEAGNYEQYF.

This clonotype was recorded many times. The CDR3 DNA reads TGTGCCTGGACAGGGGGATACAACTCTGGAAACACCATATATTTT. Translation gives CAWTGGYNSGNTIYF. This sequence joins TRBV30 and TRBJ1-3; 7 positions match TRBD1. Germline CDR1 reads GTSNPN; CDR2 reads SVGIG (reference sequence). V gave up 4 bases and J gave up 0 bases; unmatched junction bases: 6. The CDR3 extends over 15 amino acids.

This clonotype has more than one count but fewer than ten. This chain uses TRBV6-2 or TRBV6-3 with TRBJ2-5, with 11 positions matching TRBD2. J lost 6 bases, V lost 0 bases, and 3 bases had no gene match. Germline V gene sequence: CDR1 MNHEY, CDR2 SVGEGT. There are 15 residues in the CDR3. The CDR3 DNA reads TGTGCCAGCAGTTACTCGGGACTAGCGGCTCAGACCCAGTACTTC. This gives the protein CASSYSGLAAQTQYF.

This chain links TRBV6-5 with TRBJ2-5; 9 nucleotides agree with TRBD1. V trimming: 2 bases; J trimming: 4 bases; junction bases outside the gene matches: 8. The CDR3 totals 16 residues. Germline V gene lookup returns CDR1 MNHEY and CDR2 SVGAGI. Here the CDR3 reads CASSYDGTGNSETQYF. The CDR3 region has the DNA TGTGCCAGCAGTTACGACGGGACAGGGAATTCAGAGACCCAGTACTTC.

This clonotype was counted ten times or more. This chain links TRBV15 with TRBJ2-2, with unresolved D. CDR1 LNHNV and CDR2 YYDKDF come from the germline V gene (reference sequence). Trimming cost V 9 bases and J 0 bases, with 8 bases left between them. This CDR3 is built from 13 residues. The CDR3 bases are TGTGCCACTAGGGATTCGAACACCGGGGAGCTGTTTTTT. It specifies CATRDSNTGELFF.

The table lists this clonotype with many counts. V gene TRBV19 combines with J gene TRBJ2-5; D is perhaps TRBD1 (6 bases). The CDR3 has 13 amino acids. V lost 5 bases to trimming and J lost 5 bases, with 12 bases between them. Germline-derived CDR1 and CDR2 are LNHDA and SQIVND (reference sequence). CDR3 in amino acids: CASSQTGGETQYF. DNA for the CDR3: TGTGCCAGTAGTCAGACAGGAGGCGAGACCCAGTACTTC.

In this sample, this clonotype turned up many times. V gene TRBV12-3 or TRBV12-4 combines with J gene TRBJ2-7; TRBD2 agrees at 11 bases. The CDR3 is 17 residues long. V shed 3 bases and J 1 base; nucleotides not matched to a gene: 8. The chain's CDR3 is CASSFSGTSGPSYEQYF. The DNA of the CDR3 is TGTGCCAGCAGTTTTTCCGGGACTAGCGGACCGTCCTACGAGCAGTACTTC.

The sample holds many counts of this clonotype. CDR3 sequence (DNA): TGTGCCAGCAGACAGGGACAGGGCGGAAATTCACCCCTCCACTTT. Its protein product is CASRQGQGGNSPLHF. The rearrangement joins TRBV6-1 to TRBJ1-6, with 9 bases fitting TRBD1. V shed 6 bases, J shed 7 bases, and the junction held 7 bases outside the gene matches. The CDR3 sequence is 15 residues long. Germline values: CDR1 MNHNS, CDR2 SASEGT.

This clonotype was counted many times. The V gene is TRBV11-2, the J gene TRBJ1-1; D is possibly TRBD1 (6 bases). This CDR3 contains 15 residues. CDR1 SGHAT and CDR2 FQNNGV come from the germline V gene. The ends were cut back, 5 bases at V and 0 bases at J, with 13 bases in the middle. CDR3 sequence reads: CASSAGTTLNTEAFF. CDR3 sequence (DNA): TGTGCCAGCAGCGCGGGGACAACTTTGAACACTGAAGCTTTCTTT.

V gene TRBV12-3 or TRBV12-4 combines with J gene TRBJ2-7; 8 bases are shared with TRBD2. The CDR3 extends over 14 amino acids. V was clipped by 5 bases and J by 4 bases; unmatched bases: 7. CDR3 amino acids: CASSRGGTAYEQYF. The CDR3 DNA is TGTGCCAGCAGTCGGGGGGGAACGGCTTACGAGCAGTACTTC.

This clonotype occurred many times. This chain joins TRBV7-2 and TRBJ2-7, with TRBD1 matching 7 bases. CDR1 SGHTA and CDR2 FQGNSA come from the germline V gene. The CDR3 spans 16 residues. The trim removed 3 bases at V and 2 bases at J, leaving 10 bases unmatched. The CDR3 spells CASSLAYRGRAYEQYF. In DNA, the CDR3 is TGTGCCAGCAGCTTGGCTTACAGGGGAAGGGCCTACGAGCAGTACTTC.

Many counts were recorded for this clonotype. The chain recombines TRBV6-5 with TRBJ2-7; 10 nucleotides line up with TRBD2. Looked up from germline, CDR1 is MNHEY and CDR2 is SVGAGI. This CDR3 comprises 16 residues. The ends lost 4 bases at V and 0 bases at J; junction bases unmatched: 6. The CDR3 is CASSSRRTSGSYEQYF. The DNA of the CDR3 is TGTGCCAGCAGTTCCCGAAGGACTAGCGGCTCCTACGAGCAGTACTTC.